One and the same sample provided the 24 T cell receptor beta chains below, sequenced in a study of beta chain features in type 1 diabetes. Of the isolated RNA, all was reverse transcribed, and so the sequenced material was expressed TCRB transcripts. Only in-frame clones appear in the TCRdb table, and some are missing; sequencing was by immunoSEQ multiplex PCR. The table has tens of thousands of clones, roughly 30% seen once. Sequencing was done on a sample of stem cell memory CD4+ T cells from blood. These receptors were taken from a young woman in good health.

This clone was observed a handful of times. The genes are TRBV2 and TRBJ2-1; 10 positions agree with TRBD2. Germline lookup yields CDR1 SNHLY and CDR2 FYNNEI. CDR3 size: 12 residues. The V segment lost 4 bases and the J segment 9 bases; nucleotides outside the gene matches: 0. CDR3 nucleotide sequence: TGTGCCAGCAGTGGGACTAGCGGTGAGCAGTTCTTC. The encoded protein is CASSGTSGEQFF.

In its sample, this clone was seen a few times. The V and J genes are TRBV7-2 and TRBJ2-7; perhaps TRBD1 as D (6 bases). Trimming pared 5 bases from V and 0 bases from J, leaving 11 bases between. This CDR3 contains 14 residues. Germline V gene sequence: CDR1 SGHTA, CDR2 FQGNSA. This CDR3 is CASSPQGSSYEQYF. CDR3 nucleotide sequence: TGTGCCAGCAGCCCTCAGGGGAGCTCCTACGAGCAGTACTTC. Full variable domain (missing parts from reference TRBV7-2 and TRBJ2-7): GAGVSQSPSNKVTEKGKDVELRCDPISGHTALYWYRQSLGQGLEFLIYFQGNSAPDKSGLPSDRFSAERTGGSVSTLTIQRTQQEDSAVYLCASSPQGSSYEQYFGPGTRLTVT.

The rearrangement links TRBV11-2 to TRBJ1-1; a possible D gene is TRBD1 (5 bases). Per germline, CDR1 SGHAT and CDR2 FQNNGV. V shed 6 bases and J shed 8 bases, with 16 bases lying between them. The CDR3 sequence is 13 residues long. CDR3 nucleotides: TGTGCCAGCAGACCAGCAGGGCGTAGGGAAGCTTTCTTT. This sequence encodes CASRPAGRREAFF.

A few counts support this clone. V and J are TRBV4-2 and TRBJ1-1; D perhaps matches TRBD1 (5 bases). The germline V gene encodes CDR1 LGHNA and CDR2 YNFKEQ. The CDR3 spans 16 residues. V lost 2 bases and J 0 bases, leaving 13 bases between the germline ends. CDR3 loop: CASSQSEKGMNTEAFF. The CDR3, as DNA: TGTGCCAGCAGCCAAAGTGAGAAGGGGATGAACACTGAAGCTTTCTTT.

The genes are TRBV18 and TRBJ2-3; D is uncertain. Germline CDR1 and CDR2: KGHSH and LQKENI. The CDR3 is made up of 17 amino acids. Trimming stripped 1 base from V and 4 bases from J, with 18 bases between. CDR3 residues: CASSPQWQSLPADTQYF. CDR3 DNA: TGTGCCAGCTCACCACAGTGGCAGTCCCTCCCCGCAGATACGCAGTATTTT.

The table lists this clone with a few counts. The gene calls are TRBV10-3 and TRBJ1-2, with D perhaps TRBD1 (5 bases). V lost 0 bases and J 8 bases, leaving 16 bases between the germline ends. CDR1 and CDR2 from the germline V gene are ENHRY and SYGVKD. CDR3 length: 15 residues. In DNA form, the CDR3 reads TGTGCCATCAGTGAGTCAGGCAGGGTGAAAGGAGGCTACACCTTC. Residues: CAISESGRVKGGYTF.

This rearrangement joins TRBV10-3 to TRBJ2-7, with D possibly being TRBD1 (6 bases). The CDR3 covers 14 residues. Germline values: CDR1 ENHRY, CDR2 SYGVKD. V was clipped by 3 bases and J by 3 bases, with 12 bases between them. CDR3 protein: CAISETGQLYEQYF. Here the CDR3 DNA reads TGTGCCATCAGTGAAACGGGACAACTCTACGAGCAGTACTTC.

This clone was detected only a few times. V gene TRBV7-2 combines with J gene TRBJ2-5, with 7 bases fitting TRBD1. With V trimmed by 6 bases and J by 5 bases, 9 bases remained unmatched. Germline assignment: CDR1 SGHTA and CDR2 FQGNSA. The CDR3 is 14 amino acids. The CDR3 DNA sequence: TGTGCCAGCAGTCGAGGGGGCGCCGGGGAGACCCAGTACTTC. It codes for CASSRGGAGETQYF.

The chain has TRBV25-1 and TRBJ1-2, with TRBD1 matching over 9 bases. The CDR3 is made up of 16 amino acids. V trimming: 6 bases; J trimming: 2 bases; junction bases outside the gene matches: 10. Germline V gene sequence: CDR1 MGHDK, CDR2 SYGVNS. CDR3 sequence (DNA): TGTGCCAGCAGAGGAGGCGCGGGACAGGGAAACTATGGCTACACCTTC. It encodes CASRGGAGQGNYGYTF.

The sample holds a few counts of this clone. The CDR3 DNA is TGCAGCTCCTCGGGACAAGCGAACACTGAAGCTTTCTTT. This translates into CSSSGQANTEAFF. The chain links TRBV29-1 to TRBJ1-1; D is perhaps TRBD1 (6 bases). Germline V lookup: CDR1 SQVTM, CDR2 ANQGSEA. The CDR3 is 13 residues long. V lost 8 bases and J lost 1, with 14 bases in between.

The chain links TRBV7-9 to TRBJ2-5; TRBD1 matches at 7 bases. The CDR3 has 13 residues. CDR1 and CDR2 (germline): SEHNR, FQNEAQ (reference sequence). V lost 5 bases and J lost 4; bases outside the gene matches: 4. CDR3 amino acids: CASSVDRRETQYF. Here the CDR3 DNA reads TGTGCCAGCAGCGTGGACAGGAGAGAGACCCAGTACTTC.

This clone was detected only once. The rearrangement joins TRBV7-2 to TRBJ1-2; D not certain. CDR1 and CDR2 (germline): SGHTA, FQGNSA. The V and J ends lost 3 bases and 3 bases respectively, with 17 bases between them. This CDR3 comprises 16 residues. The CDR3 DNA reads as TGTGCCAGCAGCTTGGGCGACGGATGGGCCTACTATGGCTACACCTTC. Encoded protein: CASSLGDGWAYYGYTF.

This chain uses TRBV6-5 with TRBJ1-6; D gene ambiguous. V lost 5 bases and J lost 0, with 5 bases in between. The CDR3 has 14 amino acids. CDR1 MNHEY and CDR2 SVGAGI come from the germline V gene. CDR3 coding DNA: TGTGCCAGCAGTCGGAGCTCCTATAATTCACCCCTCCACTTT. This codes for CASSRSSYNSPLHF.

The CDR3 nucleotides are TGTGCCAGCAGCCAAGAGGAAATAGCGGGAGGGCCAGATACGCAGTATTTT. Translation gives CASSQEEIAGGPDTQYF. This chain links TRBV4-2 with TRBJ2-3, with 11 bases matching TRBD2. The V gene's germline CDR1 is LGHNA and CDR2 YNFKEQ. This CDR3 spans 17 amino acids. The V gene end was trimmed by 0 bases and the J gene end by 4 bases; junction bases not matched to a gene: 6.

The chain carries TRBV5-1 and TRBJ1-2; D not resolved. CDR1 is SGHRS and CDR2 is YFSETQ in the germline V gene. The CDR3 loop spans 13 amino acids. Trimming took 6 bases from V and 2 from J, leaving 11 bases between them. The CDR3 sequence: CASNTAPNYGYTF. The DNA of the CDR3 is TGCGCCAGCAATACAGCTCCAAACTATGGCTACACCTTC.

This clone was detected a few times. The chain has TRBV6-1 and TRBJ2-1; 8 bases fit TRBD1. Germline values: CDR1 MNHNS, CDR2 SASEGT. The V segment lost 7 bases and the J segment 8 bases; nucleotides outside the gene matches: 1. This CDR3 spans 11 amino acids. In nucleotides, the CDR3 is TGTGCCAGCACGGACAGGGATGAGCAGTTCTTC. It specifies CASTDRDEQFF.

The gene calls are TRBV7-2 and TRBJ2-7; 9 nucleotides agree with TRBD2. The V segment lost 7 bases and the J segment 0 bases; nucleotides outside the gene matches: 7. The CDR3 length is 15 residues. Germline CDR1 and CDR2: SGHTA and FQGNSA. CDR3 nucleotide sequence: TGTGCCAGCAAGTATCGCGGGGGGGGCTCCTACGAGCAGTACTTC. Amino acids: CASKYRGGGSYEQYF.

Comment on this clone: Different DNA sequences within this sample yield the same CDR3. The V call is TRBV9, the J call TRBJ2-5; 11 bases map to TRBD2. The germline V gene has CDR1 SGDLS and CDR2 YYNGEE. V dropped 2 bases and J dropped 4; count of bases not matched to a gene: 4. The CDR3 sequence is 15 residues long. This CDR3 reads CASSVGGLAVETQYF. The DNA for the CDR3 is TGTGCCAGCAGCGTCGGGGGACTAGCGGTAGAGACCCAGTACTTC.

The chain employs TRBV5-6 and TRBJ2-1; no firm D call. Trimming cost V 0 bases and J 8 bases, with 6 bases left between them. The CDR3 is 12 residues long. The germline gives CDR1 SGHDT, CDR2 YYEEEE. CDR3 sequence (DNA): TGTGCCAGCAGCTTGGGAGTCTATGAGCAGTTCTTC. As protein: CASSLGVYEQFF.

This clone has only a few counts. The genes are TRBV4-1 and TRBJ2-5; D is possibly TRBD2 (5 bases). The CDR3 length is 15 residues. The ends were cut back, 2 bases at V and 0 bases at J, with 10 bases in the middle. Germline assignment: CDR1 MGHRA and CDR2 YSYEKL. The CDR3: CASSQTGLNQETQYF. The CDR3 DNA sequence: TGCGCCAGCAGCCAAACGGGATTGAACCAAGAGACCCAGTACTTC.

This sequence joins TRBV5-5 and TRBJ2-5, with 9 bases that match TRBD1. The J call may be faulty, since TRBJ2-7 better matches the DNA end. Germline lookup yields CDR1 SGHKS and CDR2 YYEKEE (reference sequence). The CDR3 is 16 residues long. The DNA for the CDR3 is TGTGCCAGCAGCGAGACCGGGACAGGGCTCTCCTACGAGCAGTACTTC. This codes for CASSETGTGLSYEQYF.

The J gene is TRBJ1-1, the V gene TRBV2, with D maybe TRBD1 (6 bases). With 4 bases removed from V and 4 bases from J, the gap between germline ends came to 10 bases. This CDR3 spans 13 amino acids. The V gene's germline CDR1 is SNHLY and CDR2 FYNNEI. CDR3 in amino acids: CASSGQGTTEAFF. The CDR3, as DNA: TGTGCCAGCAGTGGTCAGGGGACCACTGAAGCTTTCTTT.

V and J are TRBV19 and TRBJ1-5; 9 bases are shared with TRBD1. Germline CDR1 reads LNHDA; CDR2 reads SQIVND (reference sequence). Trimming at V came to 5 bases and at J to 7 bases, leaving 6 bases not matched to a gene. The CDR3 length is 14 residues. This CDR3 reads CASSRGQGGQPQHF. As DNA, the CDR3 is TGTGCCAGTAGTCGGGGACAGGGTGGGCAGCCCCAGCATTTT.

The chain is built from TRBV10-3 and TRBJ2-1; TRBD2 is a possible D gene (5 bases). The length of the CDR3 is 13 residues. Germline CDR1 is ENHRY and CDR2 is SYGVKD. The V gene lost 8 bases and the J gene lost 6 bases, with 14 bases spanning the gap. CDR3 protein: CAIGSGGSNEQFF. The CDR3 DNA sequence: TGTGCCATCGGGAGTGGTGGGTCCAATGAGCAGTTCTTC.